The source of this T cell receptor beta chain is a study of T cell repertoires in cytomegalovirus infection. Across the study: Indications of both CMV infection and matching HLA type were provided by public TCR beta signatures.

This CDR3 is 15 amino acids long. CDR1 and CDR2 (germline): SGHRS, YFSETQ. J gave up 7 bases and V 1 base, and 8 bases lay outside the gene matches. In TCRdb, the reads were re-called with MiXCR into one record per CDR3 protein. The sample includes under 600,000 distinct CDR3 sequences, about 17% of them seen just once. The rearrangement uses TRBV5-1 and TRBJ2-1; 7 bases agree with TRBD1. What was sequenced was CD8+ T cells from PBMCs. This sequence originates from a human donor in good health (CMV status not recorded). Some clones in this sample may be carry-over from other donors' samples. The chain's CDR3 is CASSLRQGLRNEQFF. CDR3 coding DNA: TGCGCCAGCAGCTTGAGACAGGGCCTAAGGAATGAGCAGTTCTTC.